Listed below are T cell receptor beta chains from one sample, sequenced in a study of shared clonotypes between healthy human individuals. TCRdb's table, derived via immunoSEQ multiplex PCR, lists solely in-frame clones and lacks some. The sample has approximately 530,000 clones, roughly 95% seen once. Specimen: naive CD4+ T cells sorted from blood. These receptors were obtained from a woman aged 25 to 45 in good health. The CDR3 runs from the conserved cysteine through the conserved F or W.

v_gene	CDR3aa
TRBV27	CANRDTLSGANVLTF
TRBV7-9	CASSSLRGQGYNEQFF
TRBV21-1	CASSGQGTEAGELFF
TRBV5-1	CASSLEEDTEAFF
TRBV18	CASSPPAETQYF
TRBV5-4	CASSKQGAQGEKLFF
TRBV6-1	CASTTGVKETQYF
TRBV4-1	CASSHLLAGVGDTQYF
TRBV7-9	CASSKGGTYEQYF
TRBV5-1	CASSSQREAKPEQFF
TRBV6-5	CAVRASSYEQYF
TRBV4-1	CASSQGAGIVTEAFF
TRBV10-3	CAISPMGLAGDRETQYF
TRBV7-8	CASSYGPYEQYF
TRBV28	CASSLSGQPYEQYF
TRBV2	CASSVLPQGTEAFF
TRBV5-1	CASSGGAASGAYEQYF
TRBV29-1	CSVKPGLHTDTQYF
TRBV6-6	CATREGGYNEQFF
TRBV28	CASKEQPNTEAFF
TRBV29-1	CSVEGSREEDTQYF
TRBV10-3	CAISDGGSYEQYF
TRBV6-1	CASSAAVATNEKLFF
TRBV19	CASSTPTGWNYGYTF
TRBV18	CASSPDGQNEAFF
TRBV5-1	CASSSRQGSYEQYF
TRBV15	CATSTSRRGSLDEQYF
TRBV29-1	CSAGGGSLEQYF
TRBV18	CASSPTGQETQYF
TRBV18	CASSPGSGSGNTIYF
TRBV19	CASSILAGSSYEQYF